This entry describes one TCR beta chain. Its cognate antigen is unknown. These data originate in a study of shared clonotypes between healthy human individuals. Deletions cut 5 bases from V and 7 bases from J, with 8 bases between. The germline gives CDR1 MDHEN, CDR2 SYDVKM. The CDR3 has 11 residues. Study findings and constraints: Of the naive CD4 clonotypes, roughly 5.5% were shared across a few donors. Clonotype sharing among donors was expected to depend on sequencing depth.

The material for each subset, its genomic DNA, was split evenly across several immunoSEQ plates. The data were produced by immunoSEQ multiplex PCR, yet TCRdb's version contains in-frame clones alone and is incomplete. The table lists fewer than 850,000 clones, 90% of them singletons, with about 34% in the top ten. The source is a man aged 18 to 29 in good health. Some clones in this sample may be carry-over from other donors' samples. The source material was memory CD8+ T cells from PBMCs. Sample subset: CD45RO+ cells pooled with CCR7-negative TemRA cells. This chain uses TRBV28 with TRBJ1-1; no firm D call. This CDR3 reads CASSLNVEAFF. Here the CDR3 DNA reads TGTGCCAGCAGTCTTAACGTTGAAGCTTTCTTT.